Listed below are T cell receptor beta chains from one sample, sequenced in a study of siplizumab effects on memory and regulatory T cells. Assay used: immunoSEQ multiplex PCR; TCRdb lists only in-frame clones, some missing. The sample contains over 70,000 clones, roughly 94% of which appear only once. Material for sequencing was CD8+ T cells sorted from blood. The receptors here all came from a human donor in good health. CDR3s include the opening cysteine and the closing phenylalanine or tryptophan. Each record gives: CDR3 protein, CDR3 DNA, clone size, V gene, J gene, D gene. D genes are given only for firm matches. Clone sizes are given selectively: once, few, many, or a class where the clone is expanded.

CASNSIGQQETQYF	TGTGCCAGCAATTCCATCGGGCAGCAAGAGACCCAGTACTTC	-	TRBV28	TRBJ2-5	-
CASSLVLANEQFF	TGTGCCAGCAGCTTGGTTTTAGCCAATGAGCAGTTCTTC	once	TRBV5-8	TRBJ2-1	-
CASSPWDTQYF	TGTGCCAGCAGTCCCTGGGATACGCAGTATTTT	-	TRBV6-5	TRBJ2-3	-
CASSLWGPVGELFF	TGTGCCAGCAGTTTGTGGGGGCCCGTCGGGGAGCTGTTTTTT	once	TRBV27	TRBJ2-2	-
CATSVRQGYEQYF	TGTGCCACCAGCGTCCGACAGGGCTACGAGCAGTACTTC	-	TRBV15	TRBJ2-7	TRBD1
CASSARDRVYEQYF	TGCGCCAGCAGCGCCCGGGACAGAGTCTACGAGCAGTACTTC	once	TRBV5-1	TRBJ2-7	TRBD1
CASTPGGIMFF	TGTGCCAGCACCCCGGGGGGTATAATGTTTTTT	-	TRBV6-1	TRBJ1-4	-
CASSIDRATYEQYF	TGTGCCAGTAGTATAGACCGGGCCACCTACGAGCAGTACTTC	-	TRBV19	TRBJ2-7	-
CASSSGGKETEAFF	TGTGCCAGCAGTTCCGGGGGGAAAGAGACTGAAGCTTTCTTT	-	TRBV27	TRBJ1-1	-
CASSPRLAGAHTQYF	TGTGCCAGCAGCCCCCGGCTAGCGGGTGCCCATACGCAGTATTTT	-	TRBV13	TRBJ2-3	TRBD2
CASGGNREGAFF	TGTGCCAGCGGGGGGAACAGGGAGGGAGCTTTCTTT	-	TRBV9	TRBJ1-1	-
CASSEFVSSGSTDTQYF	TGTGCCAGCAGTGAATTTGTCTCTAGCGGGAGCACAGATACGCAGTATTTT	-	TRBV6-1	TRBJ2-3	TRBD2
CASSRDWVSEAFF	TGTGCCAGTAGCAGGGATTGGGTCTCTGAAGCTTTCTTT	-	TRBV19	TRBJ1-1	-
CASSPQISGIDDNEQFF	TGTGCCAGCAGCCCCCAGATTTCGGGCATAGATGACAATGAGCAGTTCTTC	once	TRBV7-9	TRBJ2-1	-
CASSLQGNTEAFF	TGTGCCAGCAGCTTACAGGGGAACACTGAAGCTTTCTTT	-	TRBV7-2	TRBJ1-1	-
CASSQDGSTDTQYF	TGTGCCAGCAGCCAAGATGGGAGCACAGATACGCAGTATTTT	-	TRBV4-2	TRBJ2-3	-
CASSFGPHEQYF	TGTGCCAGCAGTTTTGGGCCCCACGAGCAGTACTTC	-	TRBV6-5	TRBJ2-7	-
CASGTSGRAWDTQYF	TGTGCCAGCGGGACTAGCGGGAGGGCTTGGGATACGCAGTATTTT	-	TRBV19	TRBJ2-3	TRBD2
CASSVGSGSYEQYF	TGTGCCAGCAGCGTAGGAAGCGGGAGCTACGAGCAGTACTTC	-	TRBV9	TRBJ2-7	TRBD2